The 3 T cell receptor beta chains presented below share a single source sample, sequenced in a study of cytotoxic CD8 clonotypes in ibrutinib-treated CLL. TCRdb's table, derived via immunoSEQ multiplex PCR, lists solely in-frame clones and lacks some. The sample carries 200,000 or so clones, roughly 79% recorded once. Sequencing used PBMCs, obtained after 12 months of ibrutinib treatment. Every receptor here comes from a human donor with chronic lymphocytic leukemia.

This clone has only a few counts. The chain has TRBV18 and TRBJ1-2; D is possibly TRBD1 (5 bases). The CDR3 is made up of 13 amino acids. CDR1 is KGHSH and CDR2 is LQKENI in the germline V gene. Trimming pared 3 bases from V and 7 bases from J, leaving 12 bases between. CDR3 DNA sequence: TGTGCCAGCTCACCCCTTGGGGGGTCTGGCTACACCTTC. Residues: CASSPLGGSGYTF.

The rearrangement joins TRBV5-1 to TRBJ1-2, with 7 bases lining up with TRBD1. The V segment lost 2 bases and the J segment 2 bases; nucleotides outside the gene matches: 15. Per the germline V gene, CDR1 is SGHRS and CDR2 is YFSETQ. There are 18 residues in the CDR3. CDR3 coding DNA: TGCGCCAGCAGCTTATTCCCTATGGGGACAGACGGAAACTATGGCTACACCTTC. Its translation is CASSLFPMGTDGNYGYTF.

On this clone: The identical CDR3 is also encoded by other nucleotide sequences in the sample. The V gene is TRBV10-3, the J gene TRBJ1-2, with unresolved D. The length of the CDR3 is 14 residues. The germline V gene has CDR1 ENHRY and CDR2 SYGVKD. The V and J ends lost 0 bases and 4 bases respectively, with 9 bases between them. The CDR3 spells CAISESGQSYGYTF. CDR3 sequence (DNA): TGTGCCATCAGTGAGTCAGGGCAGTCCTATGGCTACACCTTC.